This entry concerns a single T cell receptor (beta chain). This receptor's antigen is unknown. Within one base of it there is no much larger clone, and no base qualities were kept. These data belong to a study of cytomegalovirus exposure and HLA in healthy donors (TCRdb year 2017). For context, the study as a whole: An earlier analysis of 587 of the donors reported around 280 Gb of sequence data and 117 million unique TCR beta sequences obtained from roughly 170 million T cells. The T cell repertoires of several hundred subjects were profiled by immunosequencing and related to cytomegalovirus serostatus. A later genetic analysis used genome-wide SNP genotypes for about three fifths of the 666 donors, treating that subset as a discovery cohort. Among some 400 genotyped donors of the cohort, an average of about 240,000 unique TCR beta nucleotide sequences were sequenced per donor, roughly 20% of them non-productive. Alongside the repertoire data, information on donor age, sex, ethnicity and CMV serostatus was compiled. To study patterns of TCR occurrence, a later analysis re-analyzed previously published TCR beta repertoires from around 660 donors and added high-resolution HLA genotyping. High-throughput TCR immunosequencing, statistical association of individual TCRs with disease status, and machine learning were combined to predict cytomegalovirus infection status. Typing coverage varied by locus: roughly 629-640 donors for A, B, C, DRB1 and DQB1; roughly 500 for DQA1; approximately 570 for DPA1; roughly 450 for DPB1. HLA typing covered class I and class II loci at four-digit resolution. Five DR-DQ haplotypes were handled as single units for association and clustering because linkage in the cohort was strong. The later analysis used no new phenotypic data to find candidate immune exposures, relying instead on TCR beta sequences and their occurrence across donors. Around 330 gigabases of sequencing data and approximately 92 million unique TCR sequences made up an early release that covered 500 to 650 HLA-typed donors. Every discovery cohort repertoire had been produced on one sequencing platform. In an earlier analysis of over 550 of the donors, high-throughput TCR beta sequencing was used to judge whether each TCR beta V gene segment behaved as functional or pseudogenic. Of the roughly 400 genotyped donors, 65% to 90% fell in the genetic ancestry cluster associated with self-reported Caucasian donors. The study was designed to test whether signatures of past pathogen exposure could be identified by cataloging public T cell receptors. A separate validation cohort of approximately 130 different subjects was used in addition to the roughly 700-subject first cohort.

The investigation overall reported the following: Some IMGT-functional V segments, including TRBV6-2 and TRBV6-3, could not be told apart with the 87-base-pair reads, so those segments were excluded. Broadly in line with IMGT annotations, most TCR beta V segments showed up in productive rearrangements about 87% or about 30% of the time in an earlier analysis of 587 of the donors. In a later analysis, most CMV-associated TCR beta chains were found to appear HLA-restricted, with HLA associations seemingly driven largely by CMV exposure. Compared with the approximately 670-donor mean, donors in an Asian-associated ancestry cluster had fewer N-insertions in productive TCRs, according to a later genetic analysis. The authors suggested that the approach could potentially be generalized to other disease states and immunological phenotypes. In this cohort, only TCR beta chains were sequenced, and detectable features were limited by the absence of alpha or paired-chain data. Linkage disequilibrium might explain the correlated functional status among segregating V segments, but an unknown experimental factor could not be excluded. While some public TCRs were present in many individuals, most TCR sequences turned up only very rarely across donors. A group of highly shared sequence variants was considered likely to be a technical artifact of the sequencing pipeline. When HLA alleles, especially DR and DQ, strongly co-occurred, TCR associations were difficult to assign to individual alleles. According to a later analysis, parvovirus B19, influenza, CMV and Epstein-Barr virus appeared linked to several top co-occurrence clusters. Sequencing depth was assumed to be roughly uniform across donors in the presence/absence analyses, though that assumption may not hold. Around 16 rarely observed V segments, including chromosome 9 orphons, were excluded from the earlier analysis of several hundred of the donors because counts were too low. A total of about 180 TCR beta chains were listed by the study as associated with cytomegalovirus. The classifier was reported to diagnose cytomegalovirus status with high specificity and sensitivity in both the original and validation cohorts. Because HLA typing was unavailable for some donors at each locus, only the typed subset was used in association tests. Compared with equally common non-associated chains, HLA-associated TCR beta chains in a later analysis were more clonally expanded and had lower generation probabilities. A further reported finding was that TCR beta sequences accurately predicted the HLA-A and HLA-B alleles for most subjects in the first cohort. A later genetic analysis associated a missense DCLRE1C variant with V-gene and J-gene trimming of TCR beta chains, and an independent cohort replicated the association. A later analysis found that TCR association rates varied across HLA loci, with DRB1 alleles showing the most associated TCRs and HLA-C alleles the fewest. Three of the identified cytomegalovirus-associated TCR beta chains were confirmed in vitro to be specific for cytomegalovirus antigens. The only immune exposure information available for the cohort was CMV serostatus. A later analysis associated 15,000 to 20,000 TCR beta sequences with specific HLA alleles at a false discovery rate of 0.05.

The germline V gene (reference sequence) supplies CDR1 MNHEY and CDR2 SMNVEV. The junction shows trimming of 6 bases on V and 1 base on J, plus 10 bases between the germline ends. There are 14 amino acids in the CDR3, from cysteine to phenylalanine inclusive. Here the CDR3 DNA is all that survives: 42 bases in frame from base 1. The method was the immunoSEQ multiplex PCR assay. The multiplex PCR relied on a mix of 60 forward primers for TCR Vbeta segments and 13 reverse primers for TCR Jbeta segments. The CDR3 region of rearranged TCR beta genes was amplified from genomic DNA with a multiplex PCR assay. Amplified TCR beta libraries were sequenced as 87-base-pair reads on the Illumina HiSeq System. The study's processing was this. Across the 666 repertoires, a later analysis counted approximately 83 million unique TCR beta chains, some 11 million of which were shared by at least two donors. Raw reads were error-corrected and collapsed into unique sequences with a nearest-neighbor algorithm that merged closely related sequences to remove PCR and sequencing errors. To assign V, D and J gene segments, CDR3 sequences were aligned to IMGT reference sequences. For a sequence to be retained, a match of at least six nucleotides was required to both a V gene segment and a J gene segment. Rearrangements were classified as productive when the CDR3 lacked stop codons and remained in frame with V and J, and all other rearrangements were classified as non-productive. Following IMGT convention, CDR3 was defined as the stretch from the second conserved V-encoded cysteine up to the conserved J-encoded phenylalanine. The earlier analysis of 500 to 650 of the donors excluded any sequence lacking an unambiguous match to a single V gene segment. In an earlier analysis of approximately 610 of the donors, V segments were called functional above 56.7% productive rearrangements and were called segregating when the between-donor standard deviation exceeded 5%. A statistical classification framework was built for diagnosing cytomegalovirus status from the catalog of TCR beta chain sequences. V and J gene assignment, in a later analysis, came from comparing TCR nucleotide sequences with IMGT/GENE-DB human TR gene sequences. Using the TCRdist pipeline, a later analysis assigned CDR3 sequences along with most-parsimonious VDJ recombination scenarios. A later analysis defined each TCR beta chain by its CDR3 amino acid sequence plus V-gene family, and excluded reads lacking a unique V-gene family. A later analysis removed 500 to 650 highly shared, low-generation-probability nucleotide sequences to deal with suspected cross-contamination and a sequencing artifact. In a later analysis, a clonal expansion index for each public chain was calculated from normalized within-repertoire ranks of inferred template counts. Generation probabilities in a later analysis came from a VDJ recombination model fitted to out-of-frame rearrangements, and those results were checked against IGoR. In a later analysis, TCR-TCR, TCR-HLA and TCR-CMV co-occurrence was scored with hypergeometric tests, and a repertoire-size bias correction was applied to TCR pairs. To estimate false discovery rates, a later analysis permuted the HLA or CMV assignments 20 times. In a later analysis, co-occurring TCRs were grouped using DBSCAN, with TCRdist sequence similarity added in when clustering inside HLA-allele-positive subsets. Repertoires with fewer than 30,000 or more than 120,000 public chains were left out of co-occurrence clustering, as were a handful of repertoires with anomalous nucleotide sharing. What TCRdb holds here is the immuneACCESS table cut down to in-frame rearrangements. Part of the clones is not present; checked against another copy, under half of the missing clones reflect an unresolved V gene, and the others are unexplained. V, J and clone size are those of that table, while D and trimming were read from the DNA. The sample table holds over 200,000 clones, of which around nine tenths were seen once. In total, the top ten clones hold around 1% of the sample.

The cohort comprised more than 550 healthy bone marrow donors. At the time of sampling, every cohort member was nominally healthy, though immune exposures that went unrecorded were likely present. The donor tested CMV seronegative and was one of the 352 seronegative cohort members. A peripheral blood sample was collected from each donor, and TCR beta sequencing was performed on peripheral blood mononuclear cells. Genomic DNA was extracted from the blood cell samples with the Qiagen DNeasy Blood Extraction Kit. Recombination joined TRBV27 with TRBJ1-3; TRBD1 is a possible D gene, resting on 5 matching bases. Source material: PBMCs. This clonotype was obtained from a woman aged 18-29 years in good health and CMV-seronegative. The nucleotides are TGTGCCAGCAGACGCACAGGTTCTGGAAACACCATATATTTT. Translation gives CASRRTGSGNTIYF.